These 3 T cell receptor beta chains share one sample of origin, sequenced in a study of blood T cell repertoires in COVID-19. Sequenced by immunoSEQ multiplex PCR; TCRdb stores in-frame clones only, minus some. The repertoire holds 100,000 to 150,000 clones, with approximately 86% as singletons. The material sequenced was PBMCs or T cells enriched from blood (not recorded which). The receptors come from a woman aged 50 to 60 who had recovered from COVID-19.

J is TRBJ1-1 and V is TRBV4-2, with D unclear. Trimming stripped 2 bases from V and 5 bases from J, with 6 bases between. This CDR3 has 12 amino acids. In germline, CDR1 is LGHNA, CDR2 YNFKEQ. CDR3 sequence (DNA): TGTGCCAGCAGCCAATACAAGACTGAAGCTTTCTTT. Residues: CASSQYKTEAFF.

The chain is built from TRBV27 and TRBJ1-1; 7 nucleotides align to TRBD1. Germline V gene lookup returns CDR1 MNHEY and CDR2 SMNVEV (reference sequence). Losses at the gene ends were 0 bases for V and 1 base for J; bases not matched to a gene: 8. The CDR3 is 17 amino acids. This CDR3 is CASSLSRGPGSNTEAFF. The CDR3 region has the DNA TGTGCCAGCAGTTTATCAAGGGGGCCCGGATCGAACACTGAAGCTTTCTTT.

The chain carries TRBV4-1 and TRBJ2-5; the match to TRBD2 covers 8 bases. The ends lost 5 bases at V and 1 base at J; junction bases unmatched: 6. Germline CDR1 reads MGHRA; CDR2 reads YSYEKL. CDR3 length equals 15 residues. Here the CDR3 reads CASSAILAAQETQYF. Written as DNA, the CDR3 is TGCGCCAGCAGCGCAATACTAGCGGCCCAAGAGACCCAGTACTTC.